This entry features one TCR beta chain sequence. A much more abundant neighbour one base away suggests this may be a read error. This CDR3 has 15 amino acids. Germline values: CDR1 PRHDT, CDR2 FYEKMQ (reference sequence). The ends were cut back, 2 bases at V and 3 bases at J, with 13 bases in the middle. RNA and DNA were co-extracted from around 18-30 mg of unsorted bulk tissue. These data are taken from a study of tumor-infiltrating lymphocytes in primary liver carcinoma. A constant-region primer primed TCR beta cDNA synthesis from roughly 520 ng of total RNA. The TCR beta library was amplified through three nested multiplex PCR rounds in a modified ARM-PCR procedure. Primers for the first two PCR rounds were TRBV1-TRBV30 forward primers and a C-beta reverse primer (roughly 10 cycles per round). TCRdb reanalysed the multiplex PCR reads using MiXCR and keeps one entry per CDR3 protein. The sample has about 130,000 distinct CDR3 sequences; 64% are singletons.

This TCR came from a woman in her fifties or sixties with primary liver carcinoma and hepatitis B virus infection. The chain is built from TRBV13 and TRBJ1-2, with unresolved D. The sequenced sample consisted of liver tumor tissue from sampling region 3. Subset indicated: tumor region T3, left-lateral pole. DNA of the CDR3: TGTGCCAGCAGCTTACGGTCAGGCGGGGACTATGGCTACACCTTC. Translated, it gives CASSLRSGGDYGYTF.